This record concerns one T cell receptor beta chain sequence. Method: immunoSEQ multiplex PCR; TCRdb's copy keeps in-frame clones and lacks some. The sample records around 85,000 clones, 85% to 95% being singletons. CDR1 is MNHNS, CDR2 SASEGT, per germline. This CDR3 is 11 amino acids long. Trimming removed 3 bases at V and 6 bases at J, with 3 bases between. These data originate in a study of technical replicates of blood from a handful of donors. The chain couples TRBV6-1 to TRBJ2-1, with D hard to call. The origin of this receptor is a human donor in good health. Sequencing was performed on T cells isolated from PBMCs. The CDR3 spells CASSDVNEQFF. CDR3 coding DNA: TGTGCCAGCAGTGACGTCAATGAGCAGTTCTTC.